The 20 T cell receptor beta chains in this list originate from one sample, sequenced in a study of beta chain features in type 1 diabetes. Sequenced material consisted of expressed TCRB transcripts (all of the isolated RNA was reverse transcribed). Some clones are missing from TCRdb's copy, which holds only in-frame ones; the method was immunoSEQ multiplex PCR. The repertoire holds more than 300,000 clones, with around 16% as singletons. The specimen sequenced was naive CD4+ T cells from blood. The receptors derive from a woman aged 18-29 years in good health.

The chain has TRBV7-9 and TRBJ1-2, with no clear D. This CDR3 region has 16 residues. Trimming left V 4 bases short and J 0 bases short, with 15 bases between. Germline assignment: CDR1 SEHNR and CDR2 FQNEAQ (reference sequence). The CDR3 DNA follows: TGTGCCAGCAGCTCCCCGCCCGGGTACCCTAACTATGGCTACACCTTC. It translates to CASSSPPGYPNYGYTF.

The CDR3, as DNA: TGCGCCAGCAGCCCCTGGGGGACTGACCTTTCTGGAAACACCATATATTTT. It translates to CASSPWGTDLSGNTIYF. The chain joins TRBV4-1 to TRBJ1-3; a weak D match, TRBD1 (5 bases). This CDR3 contains 17 residues. The V gene lost 4 bases and the J gene lost 1 base, with 17 bases spanning the gap. Germline V gene sequence: CDR1 MGHRA, CDR2 YSYEKL.

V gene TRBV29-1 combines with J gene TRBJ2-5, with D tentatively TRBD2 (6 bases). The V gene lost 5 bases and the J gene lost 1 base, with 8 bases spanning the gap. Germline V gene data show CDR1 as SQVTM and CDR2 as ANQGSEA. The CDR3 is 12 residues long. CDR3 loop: CSVWTTQETQYF. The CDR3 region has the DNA TGCAGCGTTTGGACTACCCAAGAGACCCAGTACTTC.

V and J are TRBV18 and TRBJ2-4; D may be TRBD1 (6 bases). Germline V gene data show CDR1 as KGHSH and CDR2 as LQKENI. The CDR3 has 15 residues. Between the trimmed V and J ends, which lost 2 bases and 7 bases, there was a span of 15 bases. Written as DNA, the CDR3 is TGTGCCAGCTCACCAACTACCCTTAGGGGGAACATTCAGTACTTC. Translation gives CASSPTTLRGNIQYF. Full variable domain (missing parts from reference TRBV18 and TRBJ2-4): NAGVMQNPRHLVRRRGQEARLRCSPMKGHSHVYWYRQLPEEGLKFMVYLQKENIIDESGMPKERFSAEFPKEGPSILRIQQVVRGDSAAYFCASSPTTLRGNIQYFGAGTRLSVL.

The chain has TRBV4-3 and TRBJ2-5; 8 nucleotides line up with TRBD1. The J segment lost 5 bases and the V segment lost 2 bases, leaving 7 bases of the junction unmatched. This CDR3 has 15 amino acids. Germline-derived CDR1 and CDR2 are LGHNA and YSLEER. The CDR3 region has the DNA TGCGCCAGCAGCCAAAAGACAGGGGCGATCGAGACCCAGTACTTC. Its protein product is CASSQKTGAIETQYF.

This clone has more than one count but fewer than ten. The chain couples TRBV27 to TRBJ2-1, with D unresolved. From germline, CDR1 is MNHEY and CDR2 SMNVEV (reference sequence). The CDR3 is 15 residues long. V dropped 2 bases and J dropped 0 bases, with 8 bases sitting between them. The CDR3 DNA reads TGTGCCAGCAGTTTAGAAAGGAGCTCCTACAATGAGCAGTTCTTC. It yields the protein CASSLERSSYNEQFF.

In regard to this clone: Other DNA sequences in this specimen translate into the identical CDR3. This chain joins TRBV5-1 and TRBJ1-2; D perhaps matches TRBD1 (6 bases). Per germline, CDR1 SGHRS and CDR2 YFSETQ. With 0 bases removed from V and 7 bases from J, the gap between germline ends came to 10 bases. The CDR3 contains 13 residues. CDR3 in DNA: TGCGCCAGCAGCTTGGGTCAGGGGCTTGGCTACACCTTC. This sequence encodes CASSLGQGLGYTF.

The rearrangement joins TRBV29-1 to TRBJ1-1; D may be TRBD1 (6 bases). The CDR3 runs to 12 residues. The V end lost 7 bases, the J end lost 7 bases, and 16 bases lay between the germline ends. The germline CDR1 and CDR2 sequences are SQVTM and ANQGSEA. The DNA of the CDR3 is TGCAGCGCACTACAGGGACGAGTTGAAGCTTTCTTT. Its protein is CSALQGRVEAFF.

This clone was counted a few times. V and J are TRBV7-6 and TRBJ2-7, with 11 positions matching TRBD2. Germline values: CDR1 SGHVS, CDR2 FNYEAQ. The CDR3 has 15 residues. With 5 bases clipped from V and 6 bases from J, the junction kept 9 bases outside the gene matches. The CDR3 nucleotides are TGTGCCAGCAGCGCCCTTAGCGGGAGGGCGGGCGAGCAGTACTTC. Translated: CASSALSGRAGEQYF.

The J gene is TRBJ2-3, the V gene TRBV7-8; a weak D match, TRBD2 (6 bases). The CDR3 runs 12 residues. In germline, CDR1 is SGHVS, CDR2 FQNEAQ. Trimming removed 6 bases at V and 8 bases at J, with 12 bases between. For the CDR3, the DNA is TGTGCCAGCAGGGCGGGGTTCAGTACGCAGTATTTT. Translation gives CASRAGFSTQYF.

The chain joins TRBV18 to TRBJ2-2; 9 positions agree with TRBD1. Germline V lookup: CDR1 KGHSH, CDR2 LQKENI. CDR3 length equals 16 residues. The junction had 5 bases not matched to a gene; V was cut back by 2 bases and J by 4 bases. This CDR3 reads CASSPSGTGTTGELFF. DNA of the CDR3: TGTGCCAGCTCACCATCCGGGACAGGGACCACCGGGGAGCTGTTTTTT.

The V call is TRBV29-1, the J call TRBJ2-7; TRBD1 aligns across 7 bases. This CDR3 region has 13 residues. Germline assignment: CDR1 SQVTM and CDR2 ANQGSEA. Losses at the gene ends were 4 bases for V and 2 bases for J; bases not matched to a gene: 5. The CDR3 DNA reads TGCAGCGTTGGGGGACAGCAGACCTACGAGCAGTACTTC. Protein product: CSVGGQQTYEQYF.

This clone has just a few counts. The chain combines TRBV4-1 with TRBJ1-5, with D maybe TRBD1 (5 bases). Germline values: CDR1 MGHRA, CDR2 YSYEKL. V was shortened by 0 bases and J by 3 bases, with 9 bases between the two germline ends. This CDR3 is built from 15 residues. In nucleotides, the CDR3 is TGCGCCAGCAGCCAAGATACCAGGGTCAATCAGCCCCAGCATTTT. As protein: CASSQDTRVNQPQHF.

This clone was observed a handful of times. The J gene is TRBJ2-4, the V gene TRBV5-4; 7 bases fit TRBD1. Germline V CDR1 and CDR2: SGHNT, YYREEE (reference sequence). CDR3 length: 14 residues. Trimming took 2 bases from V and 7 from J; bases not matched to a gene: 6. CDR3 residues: CASSFRQGKNIQYF. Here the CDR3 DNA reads TGTGCCAGCAGCTTCAGACAGGGAAAGAACATTCAGTACTTC.

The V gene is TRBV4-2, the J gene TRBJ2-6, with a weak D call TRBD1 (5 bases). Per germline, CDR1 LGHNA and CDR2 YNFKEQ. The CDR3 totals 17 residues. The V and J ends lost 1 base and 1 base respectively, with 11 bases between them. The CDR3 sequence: CASSQGPTVSGANVLTF. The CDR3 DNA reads TGTGCCAGCAGCCAAGGACCGACAGTATCTGGGGCCAACGTCCTGACTTTC.

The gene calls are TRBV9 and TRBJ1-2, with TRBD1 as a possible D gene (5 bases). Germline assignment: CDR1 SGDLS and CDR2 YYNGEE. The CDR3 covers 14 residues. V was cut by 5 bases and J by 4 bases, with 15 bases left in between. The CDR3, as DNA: TGTGCCAGCAGTAACACAGGTGTCTTCTATGGCTACACCTTC. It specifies CASSNTGVFYGYTF.

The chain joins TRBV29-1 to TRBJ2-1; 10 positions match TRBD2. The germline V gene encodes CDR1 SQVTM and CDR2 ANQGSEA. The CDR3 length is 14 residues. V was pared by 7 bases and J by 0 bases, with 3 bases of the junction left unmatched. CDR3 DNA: TGCAGCGCCTCTAGCGGGAGCTCCTACAATGAGCAGTTCTTC. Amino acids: CSASSGSSYNEQFF.

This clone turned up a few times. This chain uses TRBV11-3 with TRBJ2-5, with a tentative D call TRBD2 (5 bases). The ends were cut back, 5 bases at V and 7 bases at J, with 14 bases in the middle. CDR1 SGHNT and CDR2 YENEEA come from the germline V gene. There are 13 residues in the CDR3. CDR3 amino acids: CASSPTLRGTQYF. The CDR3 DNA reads TGTGCCAGCAGCCCGACGCTCCGGGGGACCCAGTACTTC.

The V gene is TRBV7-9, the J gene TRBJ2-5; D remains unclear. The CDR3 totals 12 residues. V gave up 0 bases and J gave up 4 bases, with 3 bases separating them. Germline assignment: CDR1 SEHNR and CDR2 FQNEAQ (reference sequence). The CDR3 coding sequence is TGTGCCAGCAGCTTAGCAGCAGAGACCCAGTACTTC. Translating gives CASSLAAETQYF. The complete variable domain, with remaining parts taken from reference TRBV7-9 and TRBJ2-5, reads DTGVSQNPRHKITKRGQNVTFRCDPISEHNRLYWYRQTLGQGPEFLTYFQNEAQLEKSRLLSDRFSAERPKGSFSTLEIQRTEQGDSAMYLCASSLAAETQYFGPGTRLLVL.

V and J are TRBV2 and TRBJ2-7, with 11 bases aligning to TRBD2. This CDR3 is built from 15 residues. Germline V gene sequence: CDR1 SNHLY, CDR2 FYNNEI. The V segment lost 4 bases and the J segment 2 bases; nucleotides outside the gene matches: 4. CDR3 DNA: TGTGCCAGCAGTGGGGGACTAGCGGACACCTACGAGCAGTACTTC. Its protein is CASSGGLADTYEQYF.